Following are 8 T cell receptor beta chains from one sample sequenced in a study of blood T cell repertoires in COVID-19. The assay was immunoSEQ multiplex PCR, and TCRdb's table has in-frame clones only and misses some. Of tens of thousands of clones listed, 84% are singletons. Specimen: peripheral blood. The origin of the receptors is a human donor in a cohort sampled during active COVID-19.

CDR3 sequence reads: CASSQVASGGSYEQYF. CDR3 in DNA: TGTGCCAGCAGCCAAGTGGCTAGCGGGGGCTCCTACGAGCAGTACTTC. The rearrangement links TRBV4-2 to TRBJ2-7, with 10 bases that match TRBD2. Germline trimming cut 1 base from V and 0 bases from J; bases unmatched to any gene: 3. The CDR3 totals 16 residues. Germline V lookup: CDR1 LGHNA, CDR2 YNFKEQ.

V gene TRBV4-1 combines with J gene TRBJ2-1, with 15 bases identical to TRBD2. CDR1 is MGHRA and CDR2 is YSYEKL in the germline V gene. Unmatched junction bases numbered 5, after V lost 4 bases and J lost 4 bases. The CDR3 spans 17 residues. The CDR3 nucleotides read TGCGCCAGCAGCCCCGGGACTAGCGGGGGGACTTACAATGAGCAGTTCTTC. The encoded protein is CASSPGTSGGTYNEQFF.

The chain uses TRBV9 and TRBJ1-3; D perhaps matches TRBD1 (6 bases). The germline V and J ends were trimmed by 3 bases and 0 bases, with 16 bases remaining between them. This CDR3 comprises 17 residues. Germline V gene sequence: CDR1 SGDLS, CDR2 YYNGEE. The CDR3 DNA is TGTGCCAGCAGCGACCCCCTAGGGGGGGACTCTGGAAACACCATATATTTT. Its translation is CASSDPLGGDSGNTIYF. Drawing the rest from reference TRBV9 and TRBJ1-3, the complete variable domain is DSGVTQTPKHLITATGQRVTLRCSPRSGDLSVYWYQQSLDQGLQFLIQYYNGEERAKGNILERFSAQQFPDLHSELNLSSLELGDSALYFCASSDPLGGDSGNTIYFGEGSWLTVV.

V gene TRBV9 combines with J gene TRBJ2-1; D is unclear. CDR1 is SGDLS and CDR2 is YYNGEE in the germline V gene. Trimming removed 5 bases from V and 4 bases from J, with 7 bases in between. The CDR3 sequence is 12 residues long. The CDR3 DNA follows: TGTGCCAGCAGTCTCGGGTACAATGAGCAGTTCTTC. This gives the protein CASSLGYNEQFF.

The chain has TRBV5-4 and TRBJ2-1; tentative D call: TRBD1 (6 bases). Germline V CDR1 and CDR2: SGHNT, YYREEE (reference sequence). CDR3 length: 15 residues. The V end lost 2 bases, the J end lost 3 bases, and 12 bases lay between the germline ends. The CDR3 nucleotides are TGTGCCAGCAGCTTCGGACAGCTATTCTACAATGAGCAGTTCTTC. Protein product: CASSFGQLFYNEQFF.

This clone came up once. The chain employs TRBV11-2 and TRBJ2-2, with TRBD2 identical over 14 bases. In germline, CDR1 is SGHAT, CDR2 FQNNGV. CDR3 length equals 19 residues. Trimming took 5 bases from V and 0 from J; bases not matched to a gene: 8. CDR3 region: CASSLTGLAGAPNTGELFF. CDR3 DNA sequence: TGTGCCAGCAGCCTAACGGGACTAGCGGGAGCCCCGAACACCGGGGAGCTGTTTTTT.

As concerns this clone: The sample carries other DNA sequences with the same CDR3. This chain joins TRBV18 and TRBJ1-1; 8 bases are a match to TRBD1. Germline V gene lookup returns CDR1 KGHSH and CDR2 LQKENI. Losses at the gene ends were 2 bases for V and 1 base for J; bases not matched to a gene: 0. This CDR3 spans 14 amino acids. CDR3 residues: CASSPTGGNTEAFF. In DNA form, the CDR3 reads TGTGCCAGCTCACCAACAGGGGGGAACACTGAAGCTTTCTTT.

This clone was picked up a small number of times. This chain joins TRBV4-1 and TRBJ2-3; D unclear. V was clipped by 0 bases and J by 0 bases, with 7 bases between them. The CDR3 runs 15 residues. Per the germline V gene, CDR1 is MGHRA and CDR2 is YSYEKL. The CDR3 DNA reads as TGCGCCAGCAGCCAAGATTCCCGGAGCACAGATACGCAGTATTTT. Translating gives CASSQDSRSTDTQYF.